This T cell receptor (beta chain) came from a study of T cell repertoires in cytomegalovirus infection. Germline V gene data show CDR1 as SEHNR and CDR2 as FQNEAQ (reference sequence). With 4 bases removed from V and 7 bases from J, the gap between germline ends came to 14 bases. The CDR3 is made up of 13 amino acids. Broader study findings: What dominated the ex vivo response were HLA-C-restricted CMV-specific TCR beta clonotypes.

This clonotype was counted at least ten times. The antigen remains unidentified. Each CDR3 protein is one row after TCRdb ran MiXCR on the reads. Of around 530,000 distinct CDR3 sequences detected, about 15% appear once; the ten largest clones hold 20% to 30%. Input material: CD8+ T cells from PBMCs. V gene TRBV7-9 combines with J gene TRBJ2-7, with no clear D. This clonotype was sampled from a human donor in good health (CMV status not recorded). Some clones in this sample may be carry-over from other donors' samples. The CDR3 loop is CASSSTLPGEQYF. CDR3 sequence (DNA): TGTGCCAGCAGCTCAACTCTTCCTGGGGAGCAGTACTTC. The full variable domain, its missing parts supplied by reference TRBV7-9 and TRBJ2-7, is DTGVSQNPRHKITKRGQNVTFRCDPISEHNRLYWYRQTLGQGPEFLTYFQNEAQLEKSRLLSDRFSAERPKGSFSTLEIQRTEQGDSAMYLCASSSTLPGEQYFGPGTRLTVT.